The clone carrying this T cell receptor beta chain showed up just once. The data derive from a study of PD-L1 blockade in urothelial cancer. Whole-study context: The median T cell count in blood samples was some 150,000.

Assay used: immunoSEQ multiplex PCR; TCRdb lists only in-frame clones, some missing. The sample contains under 40,000 clones, around four fifths of which appear only once. Time point indicated: pretreatment peripheral blood. Locally advanced or metastatic urothelial carcinoma affected the patients. The receptor comes from a man aged 55 to 70 with urothelial cancer. Sequenced material: PBMCs, taken around atezolizumab (anti-PD-L1) treatment.

The CDR3 protein is CAWSTGAGYGYTF. The CDR3 DNA reads as TGTGCCTGGAGTACAGGGGCGGGCTATGGCTACACCTTC. The V and J genes are TRBV30 and TRBJ1-2; 7 nucleotides match TRBD1. CDR3 size: 13 residues. The V segment lost 2 bases and the J segment 4 bases; nucleotides outside the gene matches: 4. Germline V lookup: CDR1 GTSNPN, CDR2 SVGIG (reference sequence).